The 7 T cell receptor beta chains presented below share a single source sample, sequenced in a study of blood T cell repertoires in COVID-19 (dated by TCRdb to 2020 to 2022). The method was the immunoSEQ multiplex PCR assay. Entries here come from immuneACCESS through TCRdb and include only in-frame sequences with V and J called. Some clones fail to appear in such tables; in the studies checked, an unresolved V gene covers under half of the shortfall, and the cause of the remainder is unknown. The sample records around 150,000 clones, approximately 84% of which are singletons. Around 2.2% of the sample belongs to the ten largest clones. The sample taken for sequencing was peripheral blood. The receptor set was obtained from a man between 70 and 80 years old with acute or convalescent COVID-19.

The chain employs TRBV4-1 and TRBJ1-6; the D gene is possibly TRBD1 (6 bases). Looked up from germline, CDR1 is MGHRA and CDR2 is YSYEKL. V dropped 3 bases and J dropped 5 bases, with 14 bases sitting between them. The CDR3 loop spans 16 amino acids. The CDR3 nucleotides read TGCGCCAGCAGCCAGGGGGGGGGCCAAGATAATTCACCCCTCCACTTT. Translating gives CASSQGGGQDNSPLHF.

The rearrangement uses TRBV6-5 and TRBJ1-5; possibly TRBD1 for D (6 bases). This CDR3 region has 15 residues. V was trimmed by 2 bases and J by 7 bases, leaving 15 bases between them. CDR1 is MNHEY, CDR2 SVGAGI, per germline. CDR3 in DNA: TGTGCCAGCAGTTACCGCCGGACAGCTGACCAGCCCCAGCATTTT. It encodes CASSYRRTADQPQHF.

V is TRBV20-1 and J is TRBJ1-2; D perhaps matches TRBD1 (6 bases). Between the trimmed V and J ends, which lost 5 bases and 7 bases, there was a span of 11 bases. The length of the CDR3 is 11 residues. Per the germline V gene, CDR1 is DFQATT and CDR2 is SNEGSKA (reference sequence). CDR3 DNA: TGCAGTGCTGAGGTAGGGGGTGGCTACACCTTC. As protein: CSAEVGGGYTF.

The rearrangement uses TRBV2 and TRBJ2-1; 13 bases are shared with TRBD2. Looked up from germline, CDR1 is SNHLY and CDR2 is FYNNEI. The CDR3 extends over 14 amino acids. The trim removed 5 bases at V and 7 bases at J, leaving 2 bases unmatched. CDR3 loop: CASSTSGGDNEQFF. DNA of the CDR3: TGTGCCAGCAGTACTAGCGGGGGGGATAATGAGCAGTTCTTC.

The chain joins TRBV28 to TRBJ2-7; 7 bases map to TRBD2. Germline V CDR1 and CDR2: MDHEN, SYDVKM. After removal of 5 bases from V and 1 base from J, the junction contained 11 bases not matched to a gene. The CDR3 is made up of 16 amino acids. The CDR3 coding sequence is TGTGCCAGCAGTCCCTGGGCGGGGGAACTTTCCTACGAGCAGTACTTC. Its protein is CASSPWAGELSYEQYF.

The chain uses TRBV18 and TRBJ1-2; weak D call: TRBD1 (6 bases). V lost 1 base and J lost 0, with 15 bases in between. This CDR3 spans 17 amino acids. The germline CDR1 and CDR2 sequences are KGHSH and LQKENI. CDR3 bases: TGTGCCAGCTCACCACGACAGGCGCTTACCTCTAACTATGGCTACACCTTC. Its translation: CASSPRQALTSNYGYTF.

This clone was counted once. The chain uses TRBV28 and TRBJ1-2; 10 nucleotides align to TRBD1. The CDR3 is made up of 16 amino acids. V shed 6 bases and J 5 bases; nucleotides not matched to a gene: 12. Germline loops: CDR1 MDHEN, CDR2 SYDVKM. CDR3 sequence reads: CASRAPGTGVSYGYTF. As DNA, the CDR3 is TGTGCCAGCAGAGCTCCCGGGACAGGGGTGTCATATGGCTACACCTTC.